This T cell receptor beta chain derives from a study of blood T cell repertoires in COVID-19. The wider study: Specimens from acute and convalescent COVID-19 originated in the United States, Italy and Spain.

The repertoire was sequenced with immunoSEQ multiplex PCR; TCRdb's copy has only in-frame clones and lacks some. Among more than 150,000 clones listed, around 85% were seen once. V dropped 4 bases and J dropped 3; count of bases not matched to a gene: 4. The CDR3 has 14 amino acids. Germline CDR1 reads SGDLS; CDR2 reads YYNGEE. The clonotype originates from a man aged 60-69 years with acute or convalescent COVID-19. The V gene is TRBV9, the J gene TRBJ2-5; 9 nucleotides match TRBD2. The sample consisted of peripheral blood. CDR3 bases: TGTGCCAGCAGCCCTCGACTAGCGGAAGAGACCCAGTACTTC. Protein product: CASSPRLAEETQYF.